Each of the 8 T cell receptor beta chains below was sequenced from the same sample in a study of blood T cell repertoires in COVID-19. Sequencing used immunoSEQ multiplex PCR; TCRdb keeps in-frame clones, though not all of them. The table lists 60,000 to 75,000 clones, roughly nine tenths of them singletons. Sequences were obtained from peripheral blood. The receptor source for this set is a man in his 70s with active COVID-19.

Of note for this clone: The same CDR3 also results from other DNA sequences found in this sample. The gene calls are TRBV24-1 and TRBJ2-7, with a weak D call TRBD1 (6 bases). CDR1 and CDR2 from the germline V gene are KGHDR and SFDVKD. Trimming took off 4 bases at V and 3 bases at J, with 12 bases between the two ends. The CDR3 is made up of 14 amino acids. CDR3 residues: CATSDADRGYEQYF. DNA for the CDR3: TGTGCCACCAGTGACGCGGACAGAGGCTACGAGCAGTACTTC.

This CDR3 reads CASSQGGGQPQHF. In nucleotides, the CDR3 is TGCGCCAGCAGCCAAGGGGGGGGTCAGCCCCAGCATTTT. V and J are TRBV4-3 and TRBJ1-5, with a tentative D call TRBD1 (5 bases). Trimming removed 1 base from V and 6 bases from J, with 7 bases in between. There are 13 residues in the CDR3. Germline V lookup: CDR1 LGHNA, CDR2 YSLEER.

The chain has TRBV4-3 and TRBJ2-3, with TRBD2 matching over 10 bases. Looked up from germline, CDR1 is LGHNA and CDR2 is YSLEER. Trimming cost V 3 bases and J 6 bases; bases outside gene matches: 6. The CDR3 consists of 15 residues. The CDR3 coding sequence is TGCGCCAGCAGCCACGACTGGACTAGCGGCGATACGCAGTATTTT. Residues: CASSHDWTSGDTQYF.

This clone showed up just a few times. CDR3 in DNA: TGTGCCAGCTCACCACTTAATCCCTCTGGGGCCAACGTCCTGACTTTC. Amino acid sequence: CASSPLNPSGANVLTF. V usage is TRBV18 and J usage is TRBJ2-6; D is undetermined. Looked up from germline, CDR1 is KGHSH and CDR2 is LQKENI. This CDR3 region has 16 residues. V was cut by 1 base and J by 0 bases, with 7 bases left in between.

The gene calls are TRBV11-3 and TRBJ2-7, with D perhaps TRBD2 (6 bases). This CDR3 contains 15 residues. CDR1 and CDR2 from the germline V gene are SGHNT and YENEEA. Deletions cut 4 bases from V and 5 bases from J, with 18 bases between. The CDR3 DNA sequence: TGTGCCAGCAGCTCACCCCCTGGAGGGGCCCACGAGCAGTACTTC. Translating gives CASSSPPGGAHEQYF.

This clone was found once. V gene TRBV7-9 combines with J gene TRBJ1-5; 9 bases fit TRBD1. V was clipped by 5 bases and J by 3 bases; unmatched bases: 17. The CDR3 runs to 19 residues. Germline CDR1 SEHNR, CDR2 FQNEAQ (reference sequence). For the CDR3, the DNA is TGTGCCAGCAGCCCAAAGGCTACAGGGGGCGCAGCCTTCAATCAGCCCCAGCATTTT. It codes for CASSPKATGGAAFNQPQHF.

A single count supports this clone. The rearrangement links TRBV12-5 to TRBJ2-5; 7 bases are a match to TRBD2. The V and J ends lost 3 bases and 5 bases, in that order; junction bases with no gene match: 9. Per the germline V gene, CDR1 is LGHNT and CDR2 is FRNRAP. The CDR3 length is 15 residues. The CDR3 loop is CASGFGGGPLETQYF. The CDR3 DNA is TGTGCTAGTGGTTTTGGGGGAGGGCCCTTGGAGACCCAGTACTTC.

This chain joins TRBV6-5 and TRBJ2-1, with D tentatively TRBD2 (5 bases). The CDR3 has 15 residues. Trimming removed 6 bases from V and 3 bases from J, with 15 bases in between. Germline CDR1 MNHEY, CDR2 SVGAGI. CDR3 DNA: TGTGCCAGCAGACCGAGCGGAGACCTCTACAATGAGCAGTTCTTC. This sequence encodes CASRPSGDLYNEQFF.